The present entry profiles one T cell receptor beta chain with its context. The antigen remains undetermined. The germline V gene encodes CDR1 SGHTA and CDR2 FQGNSA. The V end was cut by 8 bases, the J end by 4 bases, with 15 bases between. The CDR3 is 14 amino acids. The data stem from a study of cytomegalovirus exposure and HLA in healthy donors. Study outcomes and limitations: One later analysis reportedly identified an Asian-associated ancestry cluster that showed fewer N-insertions than the approximately 710-donor mean. An analysis was carried out at a later point. It showed that HLA-associated TCR beta chains were more clonally expanded than equally common non-associated chains. Cytomegalovirus association was listed for 164 TCR beta chains.

Nominally healthy donors were sampled, though unrecorded immune exposures were likely. The PCR used 60 Vbeta and 13 Jbeta primers. Repertoires were generated with immunoSEQ multiplex PCR, while TCRdb's copy carries only in-frame clones and drops some. The sample has 100,000 to 150,000 clones, around 75% seen once. The sequence came from a woman in her forties or fifties in good health and CMV-seronegative. The source material was PBMCs. This chain uses TRBV7-2 with TRBJ1-3, with D tentatively TRBD1 (5 bases). CDR3 sequence: CASAQTELGNTIYF. The CDR3 coding sequence is TGTGCCAGCGCACAGACAGAACTCGGAAACACCATATATTTT.